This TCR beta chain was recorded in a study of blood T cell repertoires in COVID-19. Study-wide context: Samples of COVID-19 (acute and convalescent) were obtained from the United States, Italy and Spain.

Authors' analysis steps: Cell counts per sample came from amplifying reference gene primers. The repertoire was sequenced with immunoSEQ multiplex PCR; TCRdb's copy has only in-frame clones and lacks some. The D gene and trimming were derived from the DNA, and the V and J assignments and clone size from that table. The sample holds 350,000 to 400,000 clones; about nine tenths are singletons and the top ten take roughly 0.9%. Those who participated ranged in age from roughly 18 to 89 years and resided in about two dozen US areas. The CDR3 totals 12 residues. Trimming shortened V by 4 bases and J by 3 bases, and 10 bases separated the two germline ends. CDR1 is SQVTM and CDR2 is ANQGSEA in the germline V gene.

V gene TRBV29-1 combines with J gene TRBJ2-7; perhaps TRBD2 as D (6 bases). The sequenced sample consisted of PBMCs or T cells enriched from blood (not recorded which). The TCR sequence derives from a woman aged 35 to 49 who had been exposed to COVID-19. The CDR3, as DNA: TGCAGCGTTGGGTCGGGGGTCTACGAGCAGTACTTC. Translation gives CSVGSGVYEQYF.